This TCR beta chain emerged from a study of shared clonotypes between healthy human individuals. Study observations and caveats: Only blood samples were collected, and tissue repertoires likely differ. Memory subsets generally showed lower estimated richness than naive subsets.

On this clone itself: Its antigen is currently unknown.

On sorted subsets, replicate PCRs used 200 to 250 ng DNA, or some 28,000 T cell genomes. Profiled with immunoSEQ multiplex PCR; TCRdb holds only in-frame clones, not every one. The profile shows 2 million to 3 million clones, approximately 90% of them singletons. Sequenced material: naive CD4+ T cells sorted from blood. Subset denoted: CD45RA+ positively selected. The clonotype comes from a man younger than 30 in good health.

The CDR3 loop reads CASSEQKFPPALAFF. For the CDR3, the DNA is TGTGCCAGCAGTGAACAAAAATTCCCCCCGGCTTTGGCTTTCTTT. The chain has TRBV27 and TRBJ1-1; D is ambiguous. The germline CDR1 and CDR2 sequences are MNHEY and SMNVEV (reference sequence). This CDR3 spans 15 amino acids. V lost 5 bases to trimming and J lost 11 bases, with 24 bases between them.